These 32 T cell receptor beta chains were all obtained from the same sample, sequenced in a study of blood T cell repertoires in COVID-19. TCRdb keeps only in-frame clones here, not all; method: immunoSEQ multiplex PCR. The top ten hold about 2.1% of the sample, which has 87,000 or so clones, about 83% seen once. Sequences were obtained from peripheral blood. The receptors shown here come from a woman in her 70s with acute or convalescent COVID-19.

The chain has TRBV19 and TRBJ1-5, with TRBD1 as a possible D gene (6 bases). The length of the CDR3 is 13 residues. V was shortened by 7 bases and J by 6 bases, with 13 bases between the two germline ends. CDR1 LNHDA and CDR2 SQIVND come from the germline V gene (reference sequence). The CDR3 DNA reads as TGTGCCAGTACCACAAGGGGGGGTCAGCCCCAGCATTTT. Protein sequence: CASTTRGGQPQHF.

The chain combines TRBV7-9 with TRBJ2-1; 8 bases are a match to TRBD2. Germline lookup yields CDR1 SEHNR and CDR2 FQNEAQ (reference sequence). This CDR3 has 15 residues. After removal of 6 bases from V and 6 bases from J, the junction contained 10 bases not matched to a gene. CDR3 nucleotide sequence: TGTGCCAGCAGTCCCACGGGGGGGCCGGGCAATGAGCAGTTCTTC. Translated: CASSPTGGPGNEQFF.

The chain combines TRBV28 with TRBJ2-7; 8 positions match TRBD2. Germline CDR1 MDHEN, CDR2 SYDVKM. This CDR3 is built from 15 residues. Germline trimming cut 1 base from V and 4 bases from J; bases unmatched to any gene: 6. The CDR3 here is CASSLSGGLLYEQYF. CDR3 nucleotide sequence: TGTGCCAGCAGTTTATCGGGGGGGCTCCTTTACGAGCAGTACTTC.

The chain has TRBV27 and TRBJ2-7, with D perhaps matching TRBD1 (5 bases). The germline V gene encodes CDR1 MNHEY and CDR2 SMNVEV (reference sequence). Between the trimmed V and J ends, which lost 5 bases and 3 bases, there was a span of 5 bases. The length of the CDR3 is 11 residues. The DNA for the CDR3 is TGTGCCAGCAGTAGGGGCTACGAGCAGTACTTC. Its translation is CASSRGYEQYF.

The chain recombines TRBV2 with TRBJ1-4; TRBD1 aligns across 7 bases. The CDR3 is 15 residues long. Germline-derived CDR1 and CDR2 are SNHLY and FYNNEI. After removal of 2 bases from V and 7 bases from J, the junction contained 7 bases not matched to a gene. The CDR3 coding sequence is TGTGCCAGCAGTGAACTAGACAGGGATGGTGAAAAACTGTTTTTT. Translating it yields CASSELDRDGEKLFF.

The chain links TRBV28 to TRBJ1-6; D not certain. The CDR3 runs to 14 residues. Germline loops: CDR1 MDHEN, CDR2 SYDVKM. The ends were cut back, 8 bases at V and 9 bases at J, with 17 bases in the middle. The CDR3 protein is CASLTPRGSSPLHF. CDR3 coding DNA: TGTGCCAGCCTCACGCCACGGGGTAGTTCACCCCTCCACTTT. Together with reference TRBV28 and TRBJ1-6, the CDR3 gives the full variable domain: DVKVTQSSRYLVKRTGEKVFLECVQDMDHENMFWYRQDPGLGLRLIYFSYDVKMKEKGDIPEGYSVSREKKERFSLILESASTNQTSMYLCASLTPRGSSPLHFGNGTRLTVT.

The genes are TRBV7-8 and TRBJ1-2, with 7 bases that match TRBD1. There are 13 residues in the CDR3. Germline loops: CDR1 SGHVS, CDR2 FQNEAQ. Trimming at V came to 3 bases and at J to 3 bases, leaving 1 base not matched to a gene. CDR3 amino acids: CASSLGTDYGYTF. CDR3 bases: TGTGCCAGCAGCTTGGGGACAGACTATGGCTACACCTTC.

The rearrangement links TRBV2 to TRBJ1-2; D might be TRBD1 (6 bases). CDR1 and CDR2 (germline): SNHLY, FYNNEI. The CDR3 consists of 15 residues. The germline V and J ends were trimmed by 9 bases and 2 bases, with 19 bases remaining between them. CDR3 nucleotides: TGTGCCAGTACGCCTAGGACAGAGCCAAACTATGGCTACACCTTC. Translating gives CASTPRTEPNYGYTF.

The V gene is TRBV6-5, the J gene TRBJ2-5, with D possibly being TRBD1 (5 bases). V was pared by 4 bases and J by 2 bases, with 14 bases between. The CDR3 sequence is 15 residues long. Germline V gene lookup returns CDR1 MNHEY and CDR2 SVGAGI. The CDR3 region has the DNA TGTGCCAGCAGTTCCCAGGGTGGATATCAAGAGACCCAGTACTTC. This translates into CASSSQGGYQETQYF.

This clone has just a few counts. The chain uses TRBV3-1 (or the pseudogene TRBV3-2) and TRBJ2-5; D call uncertain. The germline V and J ends were trimmed by 3 bases and 2 bases, with 7 bases remaining between them. The length of the CDR3 is 13 residues. Germline CDR1 LGHDT, CDR2 YNNKEL (reference sequence). The CDR3 nucleotides are TGTGCCAGCAGCCAGGGCATTCAAGAGACCCAGTACTTC. This translates into CASSQGIQETQYF.

This chain connects TRBV6-1 to TRBJ2-1; D might be TRBD1 (5 bases). V gave up 1 base and J gave up 7 bases, with 11 bases separating them. This CDR3 is built from 14 residues. CDR1 is MNHNS and CDR2 is SASEGT in the germline V gene. CDR3 protein: CASSEVDSYNEQFF. The CDR3 coding sequence is TGTGCCAGCAGTGAAGTTGACAGCTATAATGAGCAGTTCTTC.

CDR3 sequence (DNA): TGTGCCAGCAGCCCTCGTAGCGGGTATGTGGAGACCCAGTACTTC. Its translation: CASSPRSGYVETQYF. This sequence joins TRBV3-1 (or the pseudogene TRBV3-2) and TRBJ2-5, with 7 bases fitting TRBD2. V dropped 4 bases and J dropped 5; count of bases not matched to a gene: 10. Per the germline V gene, CDR1 is LGHDT and CDR2 is YNNKEL (reference sequence). This CDR3 comprises 15 residues.

The V and J genes are TRBV27 and TRBJ1-2; D possibly corresponds to TRBD1 (5 bases). CDR3 length equals 14 residues. From germline, CDR1 is MNHEY and CDR2 SMNVEV (reference sequence). The ends were cut back, 6 bases at V and 4 bases at J, with 15 bases in the middle. The CDR3 is CASRGYGAIYGYTF. The CDR3 region has the DNA TGTGCCAGCAGGGGGTATGGGGCTATCTATGGCTACACCTTC.

V and J are TRBV5-6 and TRBJ1-3, with D perhaps matching TRBD1 (5 bases). Germline V lookup: CDR1 SGHDT, CDR2 YYEEEE. V lost 4 bases and J lost 0, with 11 bases in between. The CDR3 length is 15 residues. CDR3 nucleotide sequence: TGTGCCAGCAGCCCACAGGTTTTCTCTGGAAACACCATATATTTT. Translation gives CASSPQVFSGNTIYF.

As to this clone: Relative to the germline gene, one junction end is altered; a read error may explain this. The chain employs TRBV6-4 and TRBJ1-1; possible D gene TRBD1, 6 bases. Germline V CDR1 and CDR2: MRHNA, SNTAGT. The CDR3 is 15 residues long. The CDR3 sequence is CASSDSATGNSEAFF. CDR3 nucleotides: TGTGCCAGCAGTGACTCAGCTACAGGGAACTCTGAAGCTTTCTTT.

This rearrangement joins TRBV24-1 to TRBJ1-5; 7 bases match TRBD1. The germline gives CDR1 KGHDR, CDR2 SFDVKD. The CDR3 length is 19 residues. After removal of 3 bases from V and 2 bases from J, the junction contained 15 bases not matched to a gene. The CDR3 here is CATSDEGDSQEWGNQPQHF. In DNA, the CDR3 is TGTGCCACCAGTGATGAGGGGGACAGTCAAGAGTGGGGCAATCAGCCCCAGCATTTT.

This clone was counted only a few times. V gene TRBV28 combines with J gene TRBJ1-4; D might be TRBD1 (6 bases). The V end lost 5 bases, the J end lost 2 bases, and 12 bases lay between the germline ends. This CDR3 is 15 amino acids long. Germline V gene lookup returns CDR1 MDHEN and CDR2 SYDVKM. CDR3 region: CASSKAGATNEKLFF. The CDR3, as DNA: TGTGCCAGCAGTAAGGCGGGGGCCACTAATGAAAAACTGTTTTTT.

The chain couples TRBV18 to TRBJ1-5; D remains ambiguous. The V and J ends lost 3 bases and 2 bases respectively, with 11 bases between them. Germline CDR1 is KGHSH and CDR2 is LQKENI. The length of the CDR3 is 15 residues. CDR3 sequence: CASSPGGGGNQPQHF. The CDR3 DNA follows: TGTGCCAGCTCACCGGGAGGCGGTGGCAATCAGCCCCAGCATTTT.

V is TRBV5-4 and J is TRBJ1-2; 8 bases align to TRBD1. The CDR3 runs 16 residues. V shed 3 bases and J 5 bases; nucleotides not matched to a gene: 12. CDR1 is SGHNT, CDR2 YYREEE, per germline (reference sequence). The CDR3 is CASSSVGQGASYGYTF. CDR3 nucleotides: TGTGCCAGCAGCTCGGTGGGGCAGGGGGCATCATATGGCTACACCTTC.

This clone has only one observation. CDR3 nucleotides: TGTGCCAGCAGTGAATACGAGGACTACAATGAGCAGTTCTTC. This sequence encodes CASSEYEDYNEQFF. This chain connects TRBV25-1 to TRBJ2-1; unclear D gene. Per germline, CDR1 MGHDK and CDR2 SYGVNS. The ends were cut back, 0 bases at V and 3 bases at J, with 6 bases in the middle. The CDR3 sequence is 14 residues long.

The rearrangement uses TRBV6-6 and TRBJ1-4, with D hard to call. The ends were cut back, 0 bases at V and 8 bases at J, with 13 bases in the middle. This CDR3 comprises 15 residues. CDR1 is MNHNY and CDR2 is SVGAGI in the germline V gene (reference sequence). The CDR3 region has the DNA TGTGCCAGCAGTTACTCCGACGGGGTTGAAGAAAAACTGTTTTTT. Translated, it gives CASSYSDGVEEKLFF.

This clone has just a few counts. The rearrangement uses TRBV6-4 and TRBJ1-6; maybe TRBD1 (6 bases). The V and J ends lost 3 bases and 10 bases respectively, with 13 bases between them. Germline V gene sequence: CDR1 MRHNA, CDR2 SNTAGT. The CDR3 covers 14 residues. The CDR3 nucleotides are TGTGCCAGCAGTGAACAGGGTTCCGGATCACCCCTCCACTTT. Protein product: CASSEQGSGSPLHF.

The chain uses TRBV6-5 and TRBJ2-1; D possibly corresponds to TRBD2 (7 bases). Deletions cut 7 bases from V and 6 bases from J, with 19 bases between. This CDR3 has 15 residues. Germline CDR1 reads MNHEY; CDR2 reads SVGAGI. The CDR3 sequence is CASTLGGGTSNEQFF. DNA of the CDR3: TGTGCCAGCACCTTAGGGGGGGGGACCTCCAATGAGCAGTTCTTC.

The genes are TRBV5-4 and TRBJ2-3; weak D call: TRBD1 (7 bases). The V gene lost 1 base and the J gene lost 2 bases, with 17 bases spanning the gap. In germline, CDR1 is SGHNT, CDR2 YYREEE (reference sequence). CDR3 length equals 17 residues. The CDR3 DNA reads TGTGCCAGCAGCTTGCCTCGACAGGGAGGAGCCACAGATACGCAGTATTTT. Translated, it gives CASSLPRQGGATDTQYF.

The chain has TRBV5-5 and TRBJ2-2, with D possibly TRBD2 on 6 matching bases. There are 14 residues in the CDR3. Germline loops: CDR1 SGHKS, CDR2 YYEKEE (reference sequence). V lost 1 base to trimming and J lost 6 bases, with 10 bases between them. CDR3 protein: CASSLYPGAGELFF. The CDR3, as DNA: TGTGCCAGCAGCTTGTATCCGGGAGCCGGGGAGCTGTTTTTT. Full variable domain (outside the CDR3, taken from reference TRBV5-5 and TRBJ2-2): DAGVTQSPTHLIKTRGQQVTLRCSPISGHKSVSWYQQVLGQGPQFIFQYYEKEERGRGNFPDRFSARQFPNYSSELNVNALLLGDSALYLCASSLYPGAGELFFGEGSRLTVL.

This sequence joins TRBV7-8 and TRBJ2-3; 7 bases are shared with TRBD1. Per the germline V gene, CDR1 is SGHVS and CDR2 is FQNEAQ. V lost 1 base and J lost 6; bases outside the gene matches: 10. The CDR3 loop spans 16 amino acids. CDR3 in amino acids: CASSLVMGQLWDTQYF. CDR3 sequence (DNA): TGTGCCAGCAGCTTAGTAATGGGACAGTTGTGGGATACGCAGTATTTT. Supplemented by reference TRBV7-8 and TRBJ2-3, the full variable domain reads GAGVSQSPRYKVAKRGQDVALRCDPISGHVSLFWYQQALGQGPEFLTYFQNEAQLDKSGLPSDRFFAERPEGSVSTLKIQRTQQEDSAVYLCASSLVMGQLWDTQYFGPGTRLTVL.

This clone was seen more than once but under ten times. The V gene is TRBV6-5, the J gene TRBJ1-3, with D possibly matching TRBD1 (5 bases). Trimming shortened V by 4 bases and J by 0 bases, and 13 bases separated the two germline ends. CDR3 length: 16 amino acids. Germline CDR1 MNHEY, CDR2 SVGAGI. CDR3 coding DNA: TGTGCCAGCAGTTCGGACACACTAAGCTCTGGAAACACCATATATTTT. Protein: CASSSDTLSSGNTIYF.

This clone showed up just a few times. The V call is TRBV3-1 (or the pseudogene TRBV3-2), the J call TRBJ1-6; D is uncertain. With 3 bases removed from V and 8 bases from J, the gap between germline ends came to 5 bases. Germline V gene data show CDR1 as LGHDT and CDR2 as YNNKEL (reference sequence). The CDR3 extends over 12 amino acids. The DNA of the CDR3 is TGTGCCAGCAGCCAGTTCGATTCACCCCTCCACTTT. Translation gives CASSQFDSPLHF.

This rearrangement joins TRBV2 to TRBJ2-7; possibly TRBD2 for D (6 bases). Deletions cut 7 bases from V and 0 bases from J, with 10 bases between. In germline, CDR1 is SNHLY, CDR2 FYNNEI. This CDR3 has 13 amino acids. CDR3 loop: CASKGGISYEQYF. CDR3 DNA: TGTGCCAGCAAAGGAGGGATCTCCTACGAGCAGTACTTC.

V usage is TRBV12-5 and J usage is TRBJ1-3; possible D gene TRBD1, 5 bases. With 8 bases removed from V and 6 bases from J, the gap between germline ends came to 14 bases. Germline V gene lookup returns CDR1 LGHNT and CDR2 FRNRAP. This CDR3 spans 13 amino acids. The CDR3 region has the DNA TGTGCTAGTCGAACTGCGGGGGTAAACACCATATATTTT. Protein: CASRTAGVNTIYF.

This chain uses TRBV5-1 with TRBJ1-1, with D perhaps TRBD1 (5 bases). CDR3 size: 16 residues. The V end lost 4 bases, the J end lost 4 bases, and 20 bases lay between the germline ends. Germline assignment: CDR1 SGHRS and CDR2 YFSETQ. CDR3 bases: TGCGCCAGCAGCCCTGGCCGACATACAGGTGGCACTGAAGCTTTCTTT. Translated: CASSPGRHTGGTEAFF.

V is TRBV30 and J is TRBJ1-4; no definite D call. The germline gives CDR1 GTSNPN, CDR2 SVGIG (reference sequence). Trimming left V 5 bases short and J 8 bases short, with 15 bases between. The CDR3 is 13 residues long. The CDR3 DNA sequence: TGTGCCTGGGAGGCTACTACGGAAGAAAAACTGTTTTTT. Protein product: CAWEATTEEKLFF.